A single sample gave rise to the 21 T cell receptor beta chains below, sequenced in a study of blood T cell repertoires in COVID-19. Sequenced by immunoSEQ multiplex PCR; TCRdb stores in-frame clones only, minus some. The repertoire holds hundreds of thousands of clones, with over 75% as singletons. Sequenced input: peripheral blood. These receptors were taken from a human donor in a cohort sampled during active COVID-19.

The chain is built from TRBV5-6 and TRBJ2-7, with TRBD2 identical over 10 bases. This CDR3 region has 14 residues. Germline CDR1 and CDR2: SGHDT and YYEEEE. V gave up 3 bases and J gave up 5 bases; unmatched junction bases: 5. The CDR3 here is CASSSLAGRDEQYF. As DNA, the CDR3 is TGTGCCAGCAGCTCACTAGCGGGAAGAGACGAGCAGTACTTC.

This clone was seen only once. The rearrangement joins TRBV13 to TRBJ2-7; a possible D gene is TRBD1 (7 bases). The CDR3 is 14 residues long. Trimming stripped 1 base from V and 2 bases from J, with 9 bases between. Per germline, CDR1 PRHDT and CDR2 FYEKMQ (reference sequence). Here the CDR3 DNA reads TGTGCCAGCAGCTTAGCAGGGGGGACCTACGAGCAGTACTTC. Its translation is CASSLAGGTYEQYF.

V gene TRBV5-6 combines with J gene TRBJ2-7, with D perhaps TRBD1 (5 bases). The V end lost 5 bases, the J end lost 1 base, and 10 bases lay between the germline ends. The CDR3 has 13 residues. Germline assignment: CDR1 SGHDT and CDR2 YYEEEE. The CDR3 here is CASRTVMSYEQYF. The CDR3 bases are TGTGCCAGCAGGACAGTGATGTCCTACGAGCAGTACTTC.

The chain joins TRBV27 to TRBJ1-5, with TRBD1 as a possible D gene (5 bases). From germline, CDR1 is MNHEY and CDR2 SMNVEV (reference sequence). CDR3 length: 14 residues. Deletions cut 5 bases from V and 3 bases from J, with 11 bases between. This CDR3 reads CASSAGGVNQPQHF. The CDR3 nucleotides read TGTGCCAGCAGTGCGGGGGGGGTCAATCAGCCCCAGCATTTT.

A remark on this clone: Other DNA sequences within the sample encode an identical CDR3. The chain has TRBV28 and TRBJ2-7; perhaps TRBD2 as D (5 bases). Trimming removed 5 bases from V and 7 bases from J, with 9 bases in between. The CDR3 is made up of 11 amino acids. The germline V gene encodes CDR1 MDHEN and CDR2 SYDVKM. The CDR3 DNA follows: TGTGCCAGCAGTCTCCGGGGAGAGCAGTACTTC. Translation: CASSLRGEQYF.

CDR3 residues: CASSSPLAGGPRSYEQYF. CDR3 DNA sequence: TGTGCCAGCAGTTCCCCCCTAGCGGGAGGGCCTCGGAGCTATGAGCAGTACTTC. J is TRBJ2-7 and V is TRBV28; 12 bases line up with TRBD2. J lost 7 bases, V lost 4 bases, and 17 bases had no gene match. The CDR3 is made up of 18 amino acids. Germline CDR1 reads MDHEN; CDR2 reads SYDVKM.

J is TRBJ1-1 and V is TRBV7-3; D may be TRBD1 (5 bases). V shed 5 bases and J shed 0 bases, with 7 bases lying between them. Germline values: CDR1 SGHTA, CDR2 FQGTGA. The CDR3 contains 13 residues. CDR3 DNA: TGTGCCAGCAGCCAAGGGGTGAACACTGAAGCTTTCTTT. This codes for CASSQGVNTEAFF.

This sequence joins TRBV6-2 or TRBV6-3 and TRBJ2-7, with TRBD2 identical over 14 bases. In germline, CDR1 is MNHEY, CDR2 SVGEGT. V lost 5 bases, J lost 5 bases, and 5 bases stayed unmatched. This CDR3 is 15 amino acids long. The CDR3 sequence: CASSRLAGGPDEQYF. As DNA, the CDR3 is TGTGCCAGCAGTCGACTAGCGGGAGGGCCCGACGAGCAGTACTTC.

V and J are TRBV27 and TRBJ1-1, with D hard to call. The CDR3 contains 14 residues. V was clipped by 6 bases and J by 5 bases, with 16 bases between them. Germline CDR1 is MNHEY and CDR2 is SMNVEV (reference sequence). CDR3 DNA: TGTGCCAGCAGACTCCGCGGGGTTAGTACTGAAGCTTTCTTT. Amino acids: CASRLRGVSTEAFF.

This sequence joins TRBV10-3 and TRBJ2-7; perhaps TRBD1 as D (6 bases). Germline loops: CDR1 ENHRY, CDR2 SYGVKD. The V and J ends lost 6 bases and 1 base respectively, with 22 bases between them. The CDR3 sequence is 17 residues long. The CDR3 coding sequence is TGTGCCATCAGCGCAGGGGCGACGGCTATACGATCCTACGAGCAGTACTTC. This translates into CAISAGATAIRSYEQYF.

The rearrangement joins TRBV30 to TRBJ2-3, with 8 bases matching TRBD2. The V segment lost 0 bases and the J segment 4 bases; nucleotides outside the gene matches: 6. Germline lookup yields CDR1 GTSNPN and CDR2 SVGIG (reference sequence). This CDR3 comprises 15 residues. In DNA form, the CDR3 reads TGTGCCTGGAGTGTACTGGCTAGCGGGCCAGATACGCAGTATTTT. This sequence encodes CAWSVLASGPDTQYF.

V is TRBV3-1 (or the pseudogene TRBV3-2) and J is TRBJ1-5; 8 nucleotides match TRBD1. The CDR3 is 14 amino acids. The V segment lost 6 bases and the J segment 3 bases; nucleotides outside the gene matches: 4. Germline V gene lookup returns CDR1 LGHDT and CDR2 YNNKEL (reference sequence). CDR3 protein: CASSRGQDNQPQHF. The CDR3 DNA reads TGTGCCAGCAGTAGGGGACAGGACAATCAGCCCCAGCATTTT.

The chain recombines TRBV9 with TRBJ1-2; D unclear. Trimming removed 0 bases at V and 8 bases at J, with 11 bases between. Germline CDR1 reads SGDLS; CDR2 reads YYNGEE. The CDR3 extends over 13 amino acids. The CDR3 protein is CASSVGAPEGYTF. In DNA form, the CDR3 reads TGTGCCAGCAGCGTAGGGGCCCCGGAAGGCTACACCTTC.

A single count supports this clone. V is TRBV4-1 and J is TRBJ2-1; perhaps TRBD2 as D (6 bases). The CDR3 sequence is 19 residues long. Germline V CDR1 and CDR2: MGHRA, YSYEKL. Trimming left V 3 bases short and J 0 bases short, with 21 bases between. The CDR3 coding sequence is TGCGCCAGCAGCCATGGTCGAGGAACGGGAGAAATCTCCTACAATGAGCAGTTCTTC. It translates to CASSHGRGTGEISYNEQFF.

The V call is TRBV7-9, the J call TRBJ2-7, with 9 bases that match TRBD1. CDR1 and CDR2 from the germline V gene are SEHNR and FQNEAQ (reference sequence). CDR3 size: 13 residues. The J segment lost 5 bases and the V segment lost 8 bases, leaving 7 bases of the junction unmatched. CDR3 nucleotides: TGTGCCAGCGAGGGGACAGGGATACACGAGCAGTACTTC. Its protein is CASEGTGIHEQYF.

The chain is built from TRBV12-2 and TRBJ2-6; the table's D call TRBD1 went unverified against the DNA. TRBV12-2 corresponds to a pseudogene. This CDR3 has 21 amino acids. The CDR3 protein is CASRSFLGDSRIFSGANVLTF. CDR3 sequence (DNA): TGTGCAAGTCGCTCCTTCCTTGGTGACAGCCGTATTTTCTCTGGGGCCAACGTCCTGACTTTC.

The chain employs TRBV20-1 and TRBJ1-2; possibly TRBD1 for D (6 bases). The CDR3 has 10 residues. V was clipped by 5 bases and J by 6 bases, with 7 bases between them. Germline loops: CDR1 DFQATT, CDR2 SNEGSKA (reference sequence). CDR3 sequence: CSAEGDGYTF. CDR3 DNA: TGCAGTGCTGAGGGGGATGGCTACACCTTC.

This chain links TRBV19 with TRBJ1-2, with D hard to call. The germline V gene has CDR1 LNHDA and CDR2 SQIVND (reference sequence). The CDR3 is 16 amino acids. The V end lost 7 bases, the J end lost 8 bases, and 26 bases lay between the germline ends. CDR3 residues: CASTSLGDPSILGYTF. CDR3 DNA sequence: TGTGCCAGTACCTCACTCGGAGACCCCTCAATTCTAGGCTACACCTTC.

This clone has more than one count but fewer than ten. This chain joins TRBV27 and TRBJ1-1; unclear D gene. V was shortened by 7 bases and J by 10 bases, with 22 bases between the two germline ends. Germline lookup yields CDR1 MNHEY and CDR2 SMNVEV (reference sequence). CDR3 length equals 14 residues. The chain's CDR3 is CASTPGGGRRVAFF. CDR3 in DNA: TGTGCCAGCACCCCTGGAGGAGGGCGCCGGGTAGCTTTCTTT.

The gene calls are TRBV5-6 and TRBJ1-1, with TRBD1 as a possible D gene (5 bases). In germline, CDR1 is SGHDT, CDR2 YYEEEE. V was clipped by 4 bases and J by 11 bases, with 18 bases between them. There are 13 residues in the CDR3. CDR3 sequence reads: CASSRSGGNFAFF. The CDR3 DNA follows: TGTGCCAGCAGCCGAAGCGGGGGGAATTTCGCTTTCTTT.

V gene TRBV10-1 combines with J gene TRBJ1-6; the D is unclear. The CDR3 covers 13 residues. Germline V CDR1 and CDR2: WNHNN, SYGVQD (reference sequence). Trimming pared 0 bases from V and 8 bases from J, leaving 5 bases between. The CDR3 sequence: CASSESCDSPLHF. The CDR3 bases are TGCGCCAGCAGTGAGTCTTGCGATTCACCCCTCCACTTT.